This TCR beta chain was sequenced in a study of T cells in Graves' hyperthyroidism and ophthalmopathy. Regarding the study as a whole: From stable hyperthyroidism, ophthalmopathy was set apart by a 13 V-J model. Blood also held most thyroid clonotypes expanded beyond 0.001.

Trimming pared 4 bases from V and 0 bases from J, leaving 10 bases between. The CDR3 has 15 amino acids. Germline V lookup: CDR1 LGHDT, CDR2 YNNKEL (reference sequence). As for this clonotype: No antigen is known for it.

TCR beta CDR3 regions were amplified from RNA. HTBI primers were used for first-round RT-PCR of the TCR CDR3. Using its own MiXCR run on the multiplex PCR reads, TCRdb lists one record per CDR3 protein. The table records approximately 600,000 distinct CDR3 sequences, 16% of them present only once. Diagnoses were made from clinical symptoms, serum measures (thyroxine and TRAb), thyroid ultrasound and orbital computed tomography. The sample taken for sequencing was blood. V is TRBV3-1 and J is TRBJ1-5; D gene uncertain. The TCR sequence derives from a woman in her 30s with Graves' hyperthyroidism. The CDR3 is CASSPTSLSNQPQHF. The CDR3 DNA reads as TGTGCCAGCAGCCCGACATCTCTTAGCAATCAGCCCCAGCATTTT.